These 23 T cell receptor beta chains originate from one sample sequenced in a study of blood T cell repertoires in COVID-19. Repertoires were generated with immunoSEQ multiplex PCR, while TCRdb's copy carries only in-frame clones and drops some. The sample yields fewer than 350,000 clones, 88% seen once. The sequencing sample was made of PBMCs or T cells enriched from blood (not recorded which). Receptor source: a woman aged 55-69 years in a cohort exposed to, infected with or recovered from COVID-19 (not recorded which).

The gene calls are TRBV28 and TRBJ2-1; 12 positions match TRBD1. Per germline, CDR1 MDHEN and CDR2 SYDVKM. Trimming at V came to 6 bases and at J to 8 bases, leaving 8 bases not matched to a gene. The length of the CDR3 is 15 residues. The CDR3 bases are TGTGCCAGCAGGCCTCGGGACAGGGGGCCCTATGAGCAGTTCTTC. It specifies CASRPRDRGPYEQFF.

This clone was found once. The J gene is TRBJ1-5, the V gene TRBV7-9; D unclear. Between the trimmed V and J ends, which lost 3 bases and 3 bases, there was a span of 9 bases. Germline values: CDR1 SEHNR, CDR2 FQNEAQ (reference sequence). The CDR3 covers 14 residues. This CDR3 reads CASSFRRNNQPQHF. The CDR3 DNA is TGTGCCAGCAGCTTCAGGCGCAACAATCAGCCCCAGCATTTT.

In its sample, this clone was seen once. The chain recombines TRBV19 with TRBJ2-7; 12 bases line up with TRBD2. The CDR3 is 15 residues long. Germline V CDR1 and CDR2: LNHDA, SQIVND (reference sequence). J gave up 4 bases and V 6 bases, and 7 bases lay outside the gene matches. The DNA of the CDR3 is TGTGCCAGTAGCGAAGCCGGGACTAGCGGGTACGAGCAGTACTTC. Translating it yields CASSEAGTSGYEQYF.

This clone was picked up one time. V gene TRBV28 combines with J gene TRBJ1-2; perhaps TRBD1 as D (5 bases). Germline V gene sequence: CDR1 MDHEN, CDR2 SYDVKM. The V end was cut by 5 bases, the J end by 4 bases, with 11 bases between. The CDR3 spans 13 residues. The CDR3 nucleotides are TGTGCCAGCAGTACTCGCGGGGGCTATGGCTACACCTTC. Translating it yields CASSTRGGYGYTF.

CDR3 in amino acids: CASRALRDRNYGYTF. The CDR3, as DNA: TGTGCCAGCAGAGCACTCCGGGACAGAAACTATGGCTACACCTTC. The gene calls are TRBV2 and TRBJ1-2; TRBD1 matches 7 bases. Germline CDR1 reads SNHLY; CDR2 reads FYNNEI. V trimming: 6 bases; J trimming: 2 bases; junction bases outside the gene matches: 9. The CDR3 loop spans 15 amino acids. Full variable domain (missing parts from reference TRBV2 and TRBJ1-2): EPEVTQTPSHQVTQMGQEVILRCVPISNHLYFYWYRQILGQKVEFLVSFYNNEISEKSEIFDDQFSVERPDGSNFTLKIRSTKLEDSAMYFCASRALRDRNYGYTFGSGTRLTVV.

The chain couples TRBV21-1 to TRBJ2-4; the table gives TRBD2 as D, unverified against the DNA. TRBV21-1 is classified as a pseudogene. The CDR3 runs to 12 residues. CDR3 amino acids: CDNTRSKNIQYF. CDR3 nucleotides: TGTGACAACACGAGGTCCAAAAACATTCAGTACTTC.

This rearrangement joins TRBV2 to TRBJ2-7; TRBD1 matches at 7 bases. This CDR3 is 12 amino acids long. Per the germline V gene, CDR1 is SNHLY and CDR2 is FYNNEI. The junction had 0 bases not matched to a gene; V was cut back by 6 bases and J by 1 base. CDR3 sequence reads: CASRDRSYEQYF. CDR3 DNA: TGTGCCAGCAGGGACAGGTCCTACGAGCAGTACTTC.

This clone was picked up a small number of times. In the same sample, other DNA sequences code for this CDR3. This rearrangement joins TRBV19 to TRBJ2-7; D is possibly TRBD2 (5 bases). The V gene's germline CDR1 is LNHDA and CDR2 SQIVND (reference sequence). The V end lost 1 base, the J end lost 2 bases, and 6 bases lay between the germline ends. This CDR3 comprises 13 residues. For the CDR3, the DNA is TGTGCCAGTAGTATAGGGGGAGCCTACGAGCAGTACTTC. This encodes CASSIGGAYEQYF.

This clone has a single count. The genes are TRBV5-3 and TRBJ2-2; D possibly corresponds to TRBD2 (5 bases). TRBV5-3 carries the ORF label, with uncertain function. This CDR3 is built from 15 residues. V lost 3 bases and J 4 bases, leaving 13 bases between the germline ends. The CDR3 sequence is CARSSRAPFTGELFF. CDR3 nucleotide sequence: TGTGCCAGAAGCTCGAGGGCCCCGTTCACCGGGGAGCTGTTTTTT.

J is TRBJ1-1 and V is TRBV18; D uncertain. The CDR3 consists of 18 residues. The V gene's germline CDR1 is KGHSH and CDR2 LQKENI. Trimming stripped 2 bases from V and 2 bases from J, with 21 bases between. The chain's CDR3 is CASSPYSLLVQANTEAFF. CDR3 sequence (DNA): TGTGCCAGCTCACCATATTCCCTTTTGGTGCAGGCAAACACTGAAGCTTTCTTT.

The V gene is TRBV14, the J gene TRBJ2-7; perhaps TRBD1 as D (7 bases). CDR1 SGHDN and CDR2 FVKESK come from the germline V gene. This CDR3 spans 15 amino acids. Trimming removed 4 bases at V and 1 base at J, with 14 bases between. The CDR3 DNA sequence: TGTGCCAGCAGCCTGACAGGGCGGGGATCCTACGAGCAGTACTTC. Translated: CASSLTGRGSYEQYF. Looking up the rest from reference TRBV14 and TRBJ2-7 gives the full variable domain: EAGVTQFPSHSVIEKGQTVTLRCDPISGHDNLYWYRRVMGKEIKFLLHFVKESKQDESGMPNNRFLAERTGGTYSTLKVQPAELEDSGVYFCASSLTGRGSYEQYFGPGTRLTVT.

This chain joins TRBV7-2 and TRBJ2-7; 12 positions match TRBD2. The CDR3 sequence is 16 residues long. CDR1 is SGHTA and CDR2 is FQGNSA in the germline V gene. Germline trimming cut 3 bases from V and 4 bases from J; bases unmatched to any gene: 7. The CDR3 spells CASSFNLAGGRYEQYF. CDR3 bases: TGTGCCAGCAGCTTCAACCTAGCGGGAGGGAGATACGAGCAGTACTTC.

The genes are TRBV19 and TRBJ1-6; a possible D gene is TRBD1 (6 bases). This CDR3 region has 16 residues. V lost 6 bases to trimming and J lost 9 bases, with 21 bases between them. CDR1 and CDR2 (germline): LNHDA, SQIVND (reference sequence). The CDR3 spells CASSQGGGGVGSPLHF. In DNA, the CDR3 is TGTGCCAGTAGCCAAGGGGGGGGCGGTGTCGGTTCACCCCTCCACTTT.

The chain is built from TRBV29-1 and TRBJ2-7; D is perhaps TRBD1 (6 bases). Germline-derived CDR1 and CDR2 are SQVTM and ANQGSEA. This CDR3 region has 14 residues. Trimming cost V 6 bases and J 5 bases, with 20 bases left between them. CDR3 bases: TGCAGCGTCCGGAAAATCGGGACACTGGACGAGCAGTACTTC. Its protein product is CSVRKIGTLDEQYF.

This chain links TRBV28 with TRBJ1-5; the match to TRBD1 covers 7 bases. This CDR3 comprises 14 residues. Germline CDR1 is MDHEN and CDR2 is SYDVKM. V lost 6 bases and J lost 7; bases outside the gene matches: 9. The CDR3 sequence: CASRPGGLGQPQHF. CDR3 sequence (DNA): TGTGCCAGCAGACCAGGGGGTTTGGGCCAGCCCCAGCATTTT.

The J gene is TRBJ2-4, the V gene TRBV12-3 or TRBV12-4, with 10 nucleotides matching TRBD2. The J segment lost 7 bases and the V segment lost 5 bases, leaving 2 bases of the junction unmatched. The CDR3 loop spans 13 amino acids. CDR3 DNA sequence: TGTGCCAGCAGTCAAGCGGGAGGGAACATTCAGTACTTC. Translation gives CASSQAGGNIQYF.

The rearrangement links TRBV4-1 to TRBJ2-5, with D possibly matching TRBD2 (5 bases). Germline V gene sequence: CDR1 MGHRA, CDR2 YSYEKL. The CDR3 contains 15 residues. V lost 0 bases and J lost 3, with 11 bases in between. In DNA, the CDR3 is TGCGCCAGCAGCCAAGATATCGTCGGGGAAGAGACCCAGTACTTC. It codes for CASSQDIVGEETQYF.

This rearrangement joins TRBV27 to TRBJ2-7, with 10 bases matching TRBD1. V shed 3 bases and J 4 bases; nucleotides not matched to a gene: 3. The CDR3 runs 14 residues. In germline, CDR1 is MNHEY, CDR2 SMNVEV (reference sequence). For the CDR3, the DNA is TGTGCCAGCAGTTTTTGGGACAGGGGTTACGAGCAGTACTTC. Residues: CASSFWDRGYEQYF.

The chain uses TRBV2 and TRBJ2-3; 8 positions match TRBD2. This CDR3 is 14 amino acids long. V gave up 6 bases and J gave up 2 bases; unmatched junction bases: 4. CDR1 and CDR2 from the germline V gene are SNHLY and FYNNEI. The CDR3 DNA reads as TGTGCCAGCAGGGCGGGACTAGTCACAGATACGCAGTATTTT. Its protein is CASRAGLVTDTQYF.

In this sample, this clone turned up a few times. This chain uses TRBV18 with TRBJ2-1; D possibly corresponds to TRBD2 (5 bases). Germline V gives CDR1 KGHSH, CDR2 LQKENI. The CDR3 length is 15 residues. V lost 3 bases, J lost 6 bases, and 15 bases lay in between. CDR3: CASSPKDSKLNEQFF. In DNA, the CDR3 is TGTGCCAGCTCACCGAAGGACTCGAAACTCAATGAGCAGTTCTTC.

The V and J genes are TRBV2 and TRBJ2-5; 11 bases line up with TRBD1. The CDR3 consists of 14 residues. With 4 bases clipped from V and 5 bases from J, the junction kept 3 bases outside the gene matches. Germline V lookup: CDR1 SNHLY, CDR2 FYNNEI. The CDR3 DNA sequence: TGTGCCAGCAGTGGGGACAGGGGGTGGGAGACCCAGTACTTC. Its protein product is CASSGDRGWETQYF.

This chain links TRBV27 with TRBJ1-6; 12 positions agree with TRBD1. V was pared by 3 bases and J by 9 bases, with 6 bases of the junction left unmatched. The CDR3 totals 16 residues. CDR1 is MNHEY, CDR2 SMNVEV, per germline (reference sequence). CDR3 in DNA: TGTGCCAGCAGTTTGGGAGGGACAGGGGGCCGTTCACCCCTCCACTTT. Residues: CASSLGGTGGRSPLHF.

The gene calls are TRBV6-2 or TRBV6-3 and TRBJ2-5; weak D call: TRBD1 (5 bases). Germline V lookup: CDR1 MNHEY, CDR2 SVGEGT. Trimming took 2 bases from V and 4 from J, leaving 20 bases between them. This CDR3 spans 17 amino acids. The CDR3 nucleotides read TGTGCCAGCAGTTACGGTGGGGCGATTGGGCCGATAGAGACCCAGTACTTC. It codes for CASSYGGAIGPIETQYF.